The 13 T cell receptor beta chains below were found in one sample sequenced in a study of blood T cell repertoires in COVID-19. This table comes from immunoSEQ multiplex PCR, and its TCRdb copy is limited to in-frame clones, with some not included. The sample holds about 210,000 clones, around 82% seen once. The specimen sequenced was peripheral blood. The receptors were gathered from a woman aged 50 to 60 with acute or convalescent COVID-19.

The chain recombines TRBV11-3 with TRBJ2-7; 10 bases align to TRBD1. V gave up 5 bases and J gave up 2 bases; unmatched junction bases: 6. This CDR3 is built from 15 residues. Germline V gene lookup returns CDR1 SGHNT and CDR2 YENEEA. DNA of the CDR3: TGTGCCAGCAGCGCCGCCGGGACAGGGGCCTACGAGCAGTACTTC. It codes for CASSAAGTGAYEQYF.

The V and J genes are TRBV24-1 and TRBJ2-5; 9 nucleotides line up with TRBD1. The junction had 23 bases not matched to a gene; V was cut back by 3 bases and J by 7 bases. The CDR3 spans 20 residues. CDR1 and CDR2 (germline): KGHDR, SFDVKD. In nucleotides, the CDR3 is TGTGCCACCAGTGATCCTAATCCGGGACAGGGACGGGGGATATTTGGGACCCAGTACTTC. Protein product: CATSDPNPGQGRGIFGTQYF.

The CDR3, as DNA: TGCGCCAGCAGCTTCGCAGGGGGCGCGTACACTGAAGCTTTCTTT. Encoded protein: CASSFAGGAYTEAFF. This sequence joins TRBV5-1 and TRBJ1-1; 8 nucleotides line up with TRBD1. The CDR3 length is 15 residues. Germline assignment: CDR1 SGHRS and CDR2 YFSETQ. V was clipped by 2 bases and J by 3 bases; unmatched bases: 6.

The chain has TRBV5-1 and TRBJ1-2; possible D gene TRBD1, 5 bases. V lost 0 bases to trimming and J lost 4 bases, with 13 bases between them. The CDR3 is made up of 15 amino acids. CDR1 is SGHRS and CDR2 is YFSETQ in the germline V gene. CDR3 region: CASSLAGREGYGYTF. The CDR3 DNA follows: TGCGCCAGCAGCTTGGCCGGCAGGGAGGGCTATGGCTACACCTTC.

Only a few counts were recorded for this clone. The chain combines TRBV20-1 with TRBJ2-3; D call uncertain. Germline V gene lookup returns CDR1 DFQATT and CDR2 SNEGSKA (reference sequence). Trimming removed 3 bases at V and 6 bases at J, with 16 bases between. This CDR3 has 14 amino acids. CDR3 nucleotide sequence: TGCAGTGCTAGTGGGTCAACTACCCTCGATACGCAGTATTTT. As protein: CSASGSTTLDTQYF.

CDR3 loop: CASRGTSGRTGELFF. CDR3 DNA: TGTGCCAGCAGGGGGACTAGCGGGAGAACCGGGGAGCTGTTTTTT. This chain uses TRBV2 with TRBJ2-2, with 14 bases fitting TRBD2. The CDR3 runs to 15 residues. The V segment lost 6 bases and the J segment 5 bases; nucleotides outside the gene matches: 2. The V gene's germline CDR1 is SNHLY and CDR2 FYNNEI.

This clone was counted a few times. At one end, the junction sequence differs from germline, possibly due to a read error. This sample includes further DNA sequences coding for the same CDR3. J is TRBJ2-7 and V is TRBV7-7, with D tentatively TRBD2 (6 bases). Germline values: CDR1 SSHAT, CDR2 FNYEAQ (reference sequence). This CDR3 has 13 residues. The CDR3 sequence is CASSLAEADEQYF. The CDR3 DNA is TGTGCTAGCAGCTTAGCGGAAGCGGACGAGCAGTACTTC.

The chain carries TRBV20-1 and TRBJ2-7; the D is unclear. CDR3 length: 11 amino acids. Germline values: CDR1 DFQATT, CDR2 SNEGSKA (reference sequence). With 6 bases removed from V and 3 bases from J, the gap between germline ends came to 9 bases. The CDR3 here is CSARRNYEQYF. CDR3 bases: TGCAGTGCGCGAAGAAACTACGAGCAGTACTTC.

This clone was observed once. The chain has TRBV30 and TRBJ1-2; 7 positions match TRBD1. The CDR3 contains 14 residues. The germline CDR1 and CDR2 sequences are GTSNPN and SVGIG (reference sequence). Unmatched junction bases numbered 1, after V lost 0 bases and J lost 0 bases. Here the CDR3 DNA reads TGTGCCTGGAGTGTAGGGGGCCCTAACTATGGCTACACCTTC. Residues: CAWSVGGPNYGYTF.

This sequence joins TRBV29-1 and TRBJ1-2; 8 bases agree with TRBD1. This CDR3 region has 12 residues. Germline V lookup: CDR1 SQVTM, CDR2 ANQGSEA. V lost 4 bases, J lost 4 bases, and 2 bases stayed unmatched. CDR3 region: CSVADRGYGYTF. DNA of the CDR3: TGCAGCGTTGCTGACAGGGGCTATGGCTACACCTTC.

The chain employs TRBV18 and TRBJ2-5, with TRBD1 identical over 8 bases. CDR3 size: 13 residues. After removal of 4 bases from V and 3 bases from J, the junction contained 1 base not matched to a gene. CDR1 KGHSH and CDR2 LQKENI come from the germline V gene. CDR3 loop: CASSRGQEETQYF. CDR3 nucleotide sequence: TGTGCCAGCTCACGGGGACAGGAAGAGACCCAGTACTTC. The whole variable domain, filled in from reference TRBV18 and TRBJ2-5, reads NAGVMQNPRHLVRRRGQEARLRCSPMKGHSHVYWYRQLPEEGLKFMVYLQKENIIDESGMPKERFSAEFPKEGPSILRIQQVVRGDSAAYFCASSRGQEETQYFGPGTRLLVL.

The genes are TRBV5-4 and TRBJ2-6; a weak D match, TRBD2 (6 bases). Germline CDR1 is SGHNT and CDR2 is YYREEE (reference sequence). V lost 0 bases to trimming and J lost 7 bases, with 11 bases between them. This CDR3 spans 15 amino acids. CDR3 nucleotide sequence: TGTGCCAGCAGCTTGGAGGGACTGAGAGCCAACGTCCTGACTTTC. Its translation is CASSLEGLRANVLTF.

This sequence joins TRBV18 and TRBJ1-6, with D possibly matching TRBD1 (6 bases). V dropped 6 bases and J dropped 7 bases, with 10 bases sitting between them. The CDR3 runs to 13 residues. Germline CDR1 and CDR2: KGHSH and LQKENI. The CDR3 nucleotides read TGTGCCAGCTCGTCTGGACAGAATTCACCCCTCCACTTT. It codes for CASSSGQNSPLHF.